This T cell receptor beta chain was found in a study of a mutant IDH1 vaccine in newly diagnosed glioma. About the research overall: Antecedent treatment encompassed radiotherapy, temozolomide, or their combination; the majority received both.

As regards this clone: Antigen unknown.

Measured with immunoSEQ multiplex PCR; TCRdb has only the in-frame clones, and not every one. The profile shows 45,000 to 65,000 clones, approximately 80% of them singletons. V lost 4 bases to trimming and J lost 0 bases, with 10 bases between them. The germline CDR1 and CDR2 sequences are SGHRS and YFSETQ. This CDR3 is built from 14 residues. This sample's time point: week 5, during vaccination. One vaccine dose held 300 ug of mutant IDH1 20-mer peptide and came with topical imiquimod. The donor cohort comprised cases of new WHO grade 3 or 4 IDH1-mutant, ATRX-lost astrocytoma. V gene TRBV5-1 combines with J gene TRBJ1-1; D is perhaps TRBD1 (5 bases). The sample in question was PBMCs, obtained from a glioma patient whose treatment included an IDH1 peptide vaccine. The sequence was collected from a woman in her late teens or twenties with glioma. Some clones in this sample may be carry-over from other donors' samples. The CDR3 DNA follows: TGCGCCAGCAGCCCGGGACGAATGAACACTGAAGCTTTCTTT. It yields the protein CASSPGRMNTEAFF.